A selection of T cell receptor beta chains follows, all from one sample in a study of CD8+ T cells in alopecia areata. Sequencing was performed with immunoSEQ multiplex PCR; in TCRdb, only in-frame clones are kept and a portion is missing. The profile shows 85,000 to 95,000 clones, 60% to 80% of them singletons. The specimen was CD8+ T cells sorted from blood, collected at week 44, from a patient treated with tofacitinib. The receptor set was obtained from a human donor with alopecia areata. Each CDR3 is given with its conserved first and last residue. Each record gives: V gene, D gene, clone size, J gene, CDR3 protein, CDR3 DNA. D genes are given only for firm matches. The size field is filled for only some rows; it gives once, few, many or a size class.

v_gene: TRBV6-6
d_gene: -
abundance: -
j_gene: TRBJ2-7
CDR3aa: CASRREVDTSYEQYF
CDR3nt: TGTGCCAGCAGACGCGAGGTTGACACATCCTACGAGCAGTACTTC

v_gene: TRBV7-8
d_gene: -
abundance: once
j_gene: TRBJ2-5
CDR3aa: CASSGRSGVQYF
CDR3nt: TGTGCCAGCTCGGGTCGCTCGGGGGTCCAGTACTTC

v_gene: TRBV7-9
d_gene: TRBD2
abundance: -
j_gene: TRBJ2-7
CDR3aa: CASSSVAGHYEQYF
CDR3nt: TGTGCCAGCAGCTCGGTAGCGGGGCACTACGAGCAGTACTTC

v_gene: TRBV30
d_gene: -
abundance: few
j_gene: TRBJ2-7
CDR3aa: CAWRKLGMGGSYEQYF
CDR3nt: TGTGCCTGGAGAAAACTCGGTATGGGTGGTTCCTACGAGCAGTACTTC

v_gene: TRBV6-1
d_gene: -
abundance: -
j_gene: TRBJ2-1
CDR3aa: CASSEAGEQFF
CDR3nt: TGTGCCAGCAGTGAAGCGGGCGAGCAGTTCTTC

v_gene: TRBV4-3
d_gene: -
abundance: -
j_gene: TRBJ1-2
CDR3aa: CASSQDNGEGGYTF
CDR3nt: TGCGCCAGCAGCCAAGATAATGGGGAAGGTGGCTACACCTTC

v_gene: TRBV2
d_gene: -
abundance: -
j_gene: TRBJ2-3
CDR3aa: CASRWDTDTQYF
CDR3nt: TGTGCCAGCCGTTGGGATACAGATACGCAGTATTTT

v_gene: TRBV27
d_gene: -
abundance: -
j_gene: TRBJ2-3
CDR3aa: CASSVPSTDTQYF
CDR3nt: TGTGCCAGCAGTGTCCCTAGCACAGATACGCAGTATTTT

v_gene: TRBV5-6
d_gene: TRBD2
abundance: -
j_gene: TRBJ2-5
CDR3aa: CASSVVSLTSGVLQETQYF
CDR3nt: TGTGCCAGCAGCGTAGTGAGCCTGACTAGCGGGGTCCTACAAGAGACCCAGTACTTC

v_gene: TRBV29-1
d_gene: -
abundance: -
j_gene: TRBJ2-7
CDR3aa: CSVEETSGYEQYF
CDR3nt: TGCAGCGTTGAAGAAACTTCGGGCTACGAGCAGTACTTC

v_gene: TRBV5-6
d_gene: -
abundance: -
j_gene: TRBJ2-7
CDR3aa: CASSLGGSAYEQYF
CDR3nt: TGTGCCAGCAGCTTGGGAGGATCCGCCTACGAGCAGTACTTC

v_gene: TRBV29-1
d_gene: -
abundance: few
j_gene: TRBJ1-2
CDR3aa: CSVSKDTEYGYTF
CDR3nt: TGCAGCGTATCGAAGGACACAGAATATGGCTACACCTTC

v_gene: TRBV29-1
d_gene: -
abundance: few
j_gene: TRBJ1-1
CDR3aa: CSVATGNTEAFF
CDR3nt: TGCAGCGTTGCCACAGGGAACACTGAAGCTTTCTTT

v_gene: TRBV7-2
d_gene: -
abundance: -
j_gene: TRBJ2-2
CDR3aa: CASSLSPSGNTGELFF
CDR3nt: TGTGCCAGCAGCTTATCCCCCTCGGGGAACACCGGGGAGCTGTTTTTT

v_gene: TRBV13
d_gene: TRBD2
abundance: -
j_gene: TRBJ2-1
CDR3aa: CASSLGGGGVREQFF
CDR3nt: TGTGCCAGCAGCTTGGGCGGCGGGGGGGTACGTGAGCAGTTCTTC

v_gene: TRBV5-1
d_gene: -
abundance: -
j_gene: TRBJ1-1
CDR3aa: CASTPGTNTEAFF
CDR3nt: TGCGCCAGCACCCCCGGGACGAACACTGAAGCTTTCTTT

v_gene: TRBV5-1
d_gene: TRBD2
abundance: -
j_gene: TRBJ2-3
CDR3aa: CASSVGTSGDTQYF
CDR3nt: TGCGCCAGCAGCGTGGGGACTAGCGGAGATACGCAGTATTTT

v_gene: TRBV29-1
d_gene: -
abundance: -
j_gene: TRBJ1-1
CDR3aa: CSVAGGEANTEAFF
CDR3nt: TGCAGCGTTGCGGGAGGGGAGGCTAACACTGAAGCTTTCTTT

v_gene: TRBV6-5
d_gene: -
abundance: few
j_gene: TRBJ1-5
CDR3aa: CASSSLQGGNQPQHF
CDR3nt: TGTGCCAGCAGTTCGTTACAGGGAGGGAATCAGCCCCAGCATTTT

v_gene: TRBV6-6
d_gene: -
abundance: medium-sized
j_gene: TRBJ2-3
CDR3aa: CASSYTTDTQYF
CDR3nt: TGTGCCAGCAGTTACACCACAGATACGCAGTATTTT

v_gene: TRBV13
d_gene: -
abundance: -
j_gene: TRBJ1-1
CDR3aa: CASSHSYTEAFF
CDR3nt: TGTGCCAGCAGCCACAGCTACACTGAAGCTTTCTTT

v_gene: TRBV7-7
d_gene: -
abundance: few
j_gene: TRBJ1-1
CDR3aa: CASSQKWGAEAFF
CDR3nt: TGTGCCAGCAGCCAAAAGTGGGGCGCTGAAGCTTTCTTT

v_gene: TRBV27
d_gene: TRBD1
abundance: -
j_gene: TRBJ2-7
CDR3aa: CASALRQGAYEQYF
CDR3nt: TGTGCCAGCGCTCTAAGACAGGGGGCCTACGAGCAGTACTTC

v_gene: TRBV23-1
d_gene: -
abundance: -
j_gene: TRBJ2-7
CDR3aa: CASSLQGSSYEQYF
CDR3nt: TGCGCCAGCAGTCTCCAGGGGAGCTCCTACGAGCAGTACTTC

v_gene: TRBV5-6
d_gene: -
abundance: -
j_gene: TRBJ1-1
CDR3aa: CASSWKNTEAFF
CDR3nt: TGTGCCAGCAGCTGGAAGAACACTGAAGCTTTCTTT